This T cell receptor beta chain originates from a study of lymphopenia after photon versus proton radiotherapy. The table came from immunoSEQ multiplex PCR; TCRdb's copy has only in-frame clones and leaves some out. The top ten hold around 2.2% of the sample, which has around 64,000 clones, approximately 90% seen once. V shed 6 bases and J shed 5 bases, with 22 bases lying between them. In germline, CDR1 is SEHNR, CDR2 FQNEAQ (reference sequence). The CDR3 has 17 residues. Study-wide results and limits: A bigger post-nadir fall in TCR diversity correlated inversely with survival time in deceased patients. Proton therapy kept repertoires fairly stable, unlike photons, which gained effector/memory cells. After the lymphocyte nadir, photon-treated repertoires showed oligoclonal expansion, especially of CD8+ Temra cells.

As for this clone: Its antigen is unidentified.

J is TRBJ1-4 and V is TRBV7-9; D not resolved. This TCR was sampled from a woman in her forties with cholangiocarcinoma. The input for sequencing was peripheral blood, taken from a patient treated with photon-based radiotherapy. Here the CDR3 reads CASSGVVLGRENEKLFF. DNA for the CDR3: TGTGCCAGCAGTGGGGTGGTCTTGGGCCGGGAAAATGAAAAACTGTTTTTT.